This T cell receptor (beta chain) was found in a study of response to subunit inactivated influenza vaccine. General study findings and limits: Authors suggested each seasonal influenza vaccination recruits few new T cells.

This clonotype came up a few times. Its antigen is not known. CDR3 length: 12 amino acids. Between the trimmed V and J ends, which lost 8 bases and 1 base, there was a span of 7 bases. In germline, CDR1 is MNHEY, CDR2 SMNVEV (reference sequence). TCRdb called the RT-PCR reads again in MiXCR, with one record for every CDR3 protein. The sample holds roughly 650,000 distinct CDR3 sequences, more than 15% seen once. This chain links TRBV27 with TRBJ2-3; no reliable D call. The TCR comes from a man between 45 and 60 years old who received an inactivated influenza vaccine. The sequencing used PBMCs from blood, collected about 11 days after vaccination. For the CDR3, the DNA is TGTGCCAGCGGGGATCGCACAGATACGCAGTATTTT. Its translation: CASGDRTDTQYF.